The entry below describes one TCR beta chain. As yet, its antigen is unknown. This sample stems from a study of OX40 agonist ivuxolimab in advanced cancers. The overall study: Patient treatment consisted of intravenous ivuxolimab administration every 2 weeks at 0.01 to 10 mg/kg. Males comprised about 84% of the group, whose mean age was roughly 60 years (range 23 to 79).

The protocol was immunoSEQ multiplex PCR, while the TCRdb copy is restricted to in-frame clones and leaves out a portion. The sample carries roughly 70,000 clones, over 80% recorded once. Study observations and caveats: On average, CD8+ T cells had more expanded clones than CD4+.

CDR3 length equals 15 residues. CDR1 and CDR2 (germline): MGHRA, YSYEKL. V was shortened by 5 bases and J by 1 base, with 14 bases between the two germline ends. At cycle 4 day 1, cycle 7 day 1, and baseline, blood was sampled. The sequencing here drew on CD4+ or CD8+ T cells sorted from blood, taken in a trial of the OX40 agonist ivuxolimab. The chain links TRBV4-1 to TRBJ1-1, with D possibly TRBD1 on 6 matching bases. This TCR was sampled from an adult with an advanced solid tumor such as melanoma, head and neck, liver or kidney cancer. CDR3 in DNA: TGCGCCAGCAGCAACGCCGGGACAAAGAACACTGAAGCTTTCTTT. It is translated as CASSNAGTKNTEAFF.